Below are 18 T cell receptor beta chains sequenced from a single sample in a study of control samples from healthy donors and cancer patients. Assay used: immunoSEQ multiplex PCR; TCRdb lists only in-frame clones, some missing. The table lists more than 70,000 clones, about 90% of them singletons. Sequenced: PBMCs. These receptors all come from a man aged 55 to 70 with lung cancer.

V gene TRBV5-1 combines with J gene TRBJ2-3, with D perhaps matching TRBD1 or TRBD2 (5 bases each). This CDR3 contains 16 residues. Germline V CDR1 and CDR2: SGHRS, YFSETQ. V lost 4 bases to trimming and J lost 4 bases, with 19 bases between them. The CDR3, as DNA: TGCGCCAGCAGCGGGACGGCGCCGGTGGGCGCAGATACGCAGTATTTT. Translated, it gives CASSGTAPVGADTQYF.

The rearrangement joins TRBV6-1 to TRBJ1-3, with D perhaps matching TRBD1 (6 bases). Between the trimmed V and J ends, which lost 2 bases and 0 bases, there was a span of 8 bases. The germline gives CDR1 MNHNS, CDR2 SASEGT. The CDR3 spans 15 residues. CDR3 nucleotides: TGTGCCAGCAGTGAATGGACAGACTCTGGAAACACCATATATTTT. Protein sequence: CASSEWTDSGNTIYF.

The chain carries TRBV4-2 and TRBJ1-1; 7 bases line up with TRBD1. This CDR3 contains 14 residues. Losses at the gene ends were 4 bases for V and 5 bases for J; bases not matched to a gene: 7. CDR1 LGHNA and CDR2 YNFKEQ come from the germline V gene. DNA for the CDR3: TGTGCCAGCAGCCCAGGGGGTATGGGAACTGAAGCTTTCTTT. Translation gives CASSPGGMGTEAFF.

This rearrangement joins TRBV24-1 to TRBJ2-1; 15 nucleotides match TRBD2. Germline V gives CDR1 KGHDR, CDR2 SFDVKD. V gave up 3 bases and J gave up 9 bases; unmatched junction bases: 8. The CDR3 length is 17 residues. The CDR3 here is CATSDGTSGGRLSEQFF. The CDR3 region has the DNA TGTGCCACCAGTGATGGGACTAGCGGGGGGAGGTTGAGTGAGCAGTTCTTC.

The chain joins TRBV10-3 to TRBJ2-5; 13 bases map to TRBD2. This CDR3 comprises 15 residues. Germline loops: CDR1 ENHRY, CDR2 SYGVKD. V was clipped by 6 bases and J by 5 bases; unmatched bases: 6. CDR3 amino acids: CAISAGLAGTETQYF. The CDR3 DNA is TGTGCCATCAGCGCGGGACTAGCGGGAACCGAGACCCAGTACTTC.

This sequence joins TRBV28 and TRBJ2-7; D ambiguous. The length of the CDR3 is 14 residues. V lost 6 bases to trimming and J lost 2 bases, with 14 bases between them. Germline V gene sequence: CDR1 MDHEN, CDR2 SYDVKM. CDR3 amino acids: CASSSRRFTYEQYF. In DNA form, the CDR3 reads TGTGCCAGCAGCAGTCGGAGATTCACCTACGAGCAGTACTTC.

V usage is TRBV24-1 and J usage is TRBJ2-5; unclear D gene. The V end lost 4 bases, the J end lost 7 bases, and 12 bases lay between the germline ends. From germline, CDR1 is KGHDR and CDR2 SFDVKD. CDR3 size: 13 residues. The CDR3 spells CATSDSYLGTQYF. In nucleotides, the CDR3 is TGTGCCACCAGTGACTCCTACCTGGGGACCCAGTACTTC.

This clone was recorded only once. This chain connects TRBV18 to TRBJ2-1, with TRBD2 identical over 9 bases. Germline CDR1 is KGHSH and CDR2 is LQKENI. CDR3 length equals 15 residues. V was clipped by 6 bases and J by 4 bases; unmatched bases: 7. The CDR3 bases are TGTGCCAGCTCCCGCAGGACTAGCGAATACAATGAGCAGTTCTTC. This translates into CASSRRTSEYNEQFF. Full variable domain (rest looked up from reference TRBV18 and TRBJ2-1): NAGVMQNPRHLVRRRGQEARLRCSPMKGHSHVYWYRQLPEEGLKFMVYLQKENIIDESGMPKERFSAEFPKEGPSILRIQQVVRGDSAAYFCASSRRTSEYNEQFFGPGTRLTVL.

The rearrangement uses TRBV2 and TRBJ2-3, with D unresolved. This CDR3 is 13 amino acids long. The germline gives CDR1 SNHLY, CDR2 FYNNEI. V gave up 8 bases and J gave up 0 bases, with 9 bases separating them. The CDR3 spells CASFDSSTDTQYF. The CDR3 DNA reads TGTGCCAGCTTTGATTCTAGCACAGATACGCAGTATTTT.

This chain uses TRBV6-5 with TRBJ2-1; D might be TRBD1 or TRBD2, each matching 5 bases. Germline-derived CDR1 and CDR2 are MNHEY and SVGAGI. The CDR3 contains 15 residues. Trimming removed 2 bases from V and 2 bases from J, with 10 bases in between. The CDR3 sequence: CASSYVLGAYNEQFF. In nucleotides, the CDR3 is TGTGCCAGCAGTTACGTGCTGGGGGCCTACAATGAGCAGTTCTTC.

This sequence joins TRBV4-1 and TRBJ2-5; TRBD2 agrees at 11 bases. The CDR3 extends over 18 amino acids. V lost 0 bases, J lost 0 bases, and 6 bases stayed unmatched. Germline loops: CDR1 MGHRA, CDR2 YSYEKL. The CDR3 protein is CASSQDEASGGYQETQYF. The DNA for the CDR3 is TGCGCCAGCAGCCAAGATGAGGCTAGCGGGGGGTACCAAGAGACCCAGTACTTC.

This chain links TRBV12-1 with TRBJ2-7; no check of the table's D call, TRBD2, against the DNA was made. TRBV12-1 is assigned pseudogene status. The CDR3 length is 18 residues. The CDR3 DNA is TGTGCCAGCAGCTTTTATCAGGGTCCTTCGGAGGGGATCGGAGAGCAGTACGTC. It translates to CASSFYQGPSEGIGEQYV.

This clone was seen just once. The V gene is TRBV5-4, the J gene TRBJ1-2; D is undetermined. V was cut by 0 bases and J by 2 bases, with 11 bases left in between. The CDR3 is 15 amino acids. The germline CDR1 and CDR2 sequences are SGHNT and YYREEE (reference sequence). The CDR3 DNA reads TGTGCCAGCAGCTTGGCCCTACCCAGCAACTATGGCTACACCTTC. Its translation: CASSLALPSNYGYTF.

CDR3 nucleotides: TGTGCCAGCAGCGAGCAACCCGGGACAGCCTACGAGCAGTACTTC. This encodes CASSEQPGTAYEQYF. V gene TRBV9 combines with J gene TRBJ2-7; 7 bases are a match to TRBD1. J gave up 2 bases and V 3 bases, and 8 bases lay outside the gene matches. This CDR3 is 15 amino acids long. The germline gives CDR1 SGDLS, CDR2 YYNGEE.

The table lists this clone with a count of one. V gene TRBV30 combines with J gene TRBJ1-1; D remains unclear. CDR3 length: 13 residues. V was pared by 0 bases and J by 0 bases, with 5 bases between. Germline V CDR1 and CDR2: GTSNPN, SVGIG (reference sequence). The CDR3 loop reads CAWSVLVNTEAFF. DNA of the CDR3: TGTGCCTGGAGTGTACTAGTGAACACTGAAGCTTTCTTT.

This clone was recorded once. The V call is TRBV11-2, the J call TRBJ1-2; the match to TRBD1 covers 12 bases. This CDR3 has 15 amino acids. J gave up 7 bases and V 1 base, and 4 bases lay outside the gene matches. Germline V gives CDR1 SGHAT, CDR2 FQNNGV. The CDR3 is CASSLGDRGPSGYTF. CDR3 nucleotides: TGTGCCAGCAGCTTAGGGGACAGGGGGCCAAGTGGCTACACCTTC.

The V call is TRBV2, the J call TRBJ1-2; D possibly corresponds to TRBD1 (5 bases). Trimming left V 7 bases short and J 8 bases short, with 11 bases between. The V gene's germline CDR1 is SNHLY and CDR2 FYNNEI. This CDR3 has 11 amino acids. The DNA for the CDR3 is TGTGCCAGCACCGGGGCGGGGGGCTACACCTTC. Its protein product is CASTGAGGYTF.

The rearrangement uses TRBV25-1 and TRBJ2-7; possibly TRBD1 for D (5 bases). This CDR3 is built from 14 residues. CDR1 is MGHDK and CDR2 is SYGVNS in the germline V gene. Trimming took 7 bases from V and 2 from J, leaving 15 bases between them. CDR3 amino acids: CASTQQDGAYEQYF. The CDR3 nucleotides are TGTGCCAGCACCCAACAGGACGGAGCCTACGAGCAGTACTTC.